This T cell receptor beta chain came from a study of shared clonotypes between healthy human individuals. Across the study: The composition of the donors was a couple of women and a few men aged 18 to 49.

The CDR3 extends over 12 amino acids. The V and J ends lost 7 bases and 5 bases respectively, with 9 bases between them. Germline CDR1 SEHNR, CDR2 FQNEAQ (reference sequence). As defined, naive CD8 cells were CD45RO-negative and positively selected for CCR7, with terminally differentiated effector memory CD45RA+ cells excluded. Data came from immunoSEQ multiplex PCR; TCRdb stores just in-frame clones and leaves some out. The sample has over 750,000 clones, 95% to 97% seen once. Sequencing used naive CD8+ T cells sorted from blood. V is TRBV7-9 and J is TRBJ2-1; D remains ambiguous. The sequence came from a man aged 25-45 years in good health. The CDR3 here is CASTPLDNEQFF. CDR3 bases: TGTGCCAGCACCCCCTTAGACAATGAGCAGTTCTTC.